The rows below give T cell receptor beta chains drawn from one sample of a study of blood T cell repertoires in COVID-19. Sequencing was performed with immunoSEQ multiplex PCR; in TCRdb, only in-frame clones are kept and a portion is missing. The data show over 200,000 clones, about 93% seen once. The sample was peripheral blood. These receptors were collected from a man aged 55-75 years with COVID-19, enrolled during active disease. Both conserved end residues are trimmed from each CDR3. D genes are given only for firm matches.

d_gene: TRBD2
v_gene: TRBV7-8
j_gene: TRBJ2-3
CDR3aa: ASASGGADTQY

d_gene: NA
v_gene: TRBV6-4
j_gene: TRBJ1-2
CDR3aa: ASSDSRGYT

d_gene: NA
v_gene: TRBV3-1/TRBV3-2
j_gene: TRBJ1-2
CDR3aa: ASSQGGQGLYGYT

d_gene: NA
v_gene: TRBV30
j_gene: TRBJ1-2
CDR3aa: AWSVHSRGANYGYT

d_gene: NA
v_gene: TRBV27
j_gene: TRBJ1-6
CDR3aa: ASSLFGQGYSPLH

d_gene: NA
v_gene: TRBV28
j_gene: TRBJ2-3
CDR3aa: ASSFQGDTQY

d_gene: TRBD2
v_gene: TRBV14
j_gene: TRBJ2-1
CDR3aa: ASSQVRLAGLNEQF

d_gene: NA
v_gene: TRBV7-2
j_gene: TRBJ1-1
CDR3aa: ASSLQYDGTEAF

d_gene: TRBD2
v_gene: TRBV19
j_gene: TRBJ2-2
CDR3aa: ASSWAAGDPGELF

d_gene: NA
v_gene: TRBV3-1/TRBV3-2
j_gene: TRBJ2-5
CDR3aa: ASSKSPLQETQY

d_gene: NA
v_gene: TRBV12-5
j_gene: TRBJ1-3
CDR3aa: ASGPGNSGNTIY

d_gene: TRBD2
v_gene: TRBV11-3
j_gene: TRBJ2-5
CDR3aa: ASSLGGAETQY

d_gene: TRBD2
v_gene: TRBV29-1
j_gene: TRBJ2-7
CDR3aa: SYRGTSGRLGEQY

d_gene: TRBD1
v_gene: TRBV30
j_gene: TRBJ1-3
CDR3aa: AWTTVGTGGSIGNTIY

d_gene: TRBD2
v_gene: TRBV30
j_gene: TRBJ2-7
CDR3aa: AWRGSGRTPYKQY

d_gene: NA
v_gene: TRBV18
j_gene: TRBJ1-1
CDR3aa: ASSPSQGTEAF

d_gene: NA
v_gene: TRBV24-1
j_gene: TRBJ2-1
CDR3aa: ATSDPPSVLGNEQF

d_gene: NA
v_gene: TRBV18
j_gene: TRBJ1-2
CDR3aa: ASSLQTVNYGYT

d_gene: NA
v_gene: TRBV2
j_gene: TRBJ2-1
CDR3aa: ASSAGELGHEQF

d_gene: NA
v_gene: TRBV5-1
j_gene: TRBJ1-4
CDR3aa: ASSLSSTNEKLF

d_gene: TRBD2
v_gene: TRBV18
j_gene: TRBJ2-1
CDR3aa: ASSPLAAVIDNEQF

d_gene: NA
v_gene: TRBV5-4
j_gene: TRBJ2-7
CDR3aa: ASSLGTAFTGSEQY

d_gene: NA
v_gene: TRBV18
j_gene: TRBJ2-7
CDR3aa: ASSPPKGAYEQY

d_gene: TRBD1
v_gene: TRBV6-5
j_gene: TRBJ1-2
CDR3aa: ASRRTGGLRNGYT

d_gene: NA
v_gene: TRBV7-2
j_gene: TRBJ1-1
CDR3aa: ASSPNSGSRTEAF

d_gene: NA
v_gene: TRBV6-5
j_gene: TRBJ2-7
CDR3aa: ASRRGRNEQY

d_gene: NA
v_gene: TRBV5-1
j_gene: TRBJ2-1
CDR3aa: ASSSTTGFSYNEQF

d_gene: TRBD1
v_gene: TRBV19
j_gene: TRBJ2-5
CDR3aa: ASSAGTGRETQY

d_gene: NA
v_gene: TRBV28
j_gene: TRBJ1-1
CDR3aa: ASSSGPGTYTEAF

d_gene: NA
v_gene: TRBV6-5
j_gene: TRBJ1-5
CDR3aa: ASSRGGAFNQPQH

d_gene: TRBD1
v_gene: TRBV28
j_gene: TRBJ1-2
CDR3aa: ASKSHSGTGLRGYT

d_gene: NA
v_gene: TRBV10-2
j_gene: TRBJ1-1
CDR3aa: ATRQVANTEAF

d_gene: TRBD1
v_gene: TRBV28
j_gene: TRBJ1-5
CDR3aa: ASSLGQRAQH

d_gene: NA
v_gene: TRBV5-1
j_gene: TRBJ2-3
CDR3aa: ASSLKGASTDTQY

d_gene: TRBD1
v_gene: TRBV29-1
j_gene: TRBJ1-4
CDR3aa: SGGQGVNEKLF

d_gene: NA
v_gene: TRBV7-2
j_gene: TRBJ2-2
CDR3aa: ASSAGPRGLTGELF

d_gene: NA
v_gene: TRBV10-3
j_gene: TRBJ2-6
CDR3aa: AIRDSSGANVLT

d_gene: TRBD1
v_gene: TRBV27
j_gene: TRBJ2-5
CDR3aa: ASRPQGLQETQY

d_gene: TRBD2
v_gene: TRBV27
j_gene: TRBJ2-1
CDR3aa: ASSLGTSGLNEQF

d_gene: TRBD2
v_gene: TRBV2
j_gene: TRBJ2-1
CDR3aa: ASSENWLSGGEQF

d_gene: NA
v_gene: TRBV5-1
j_gene: TRBJ1-5
CDR3aa: ASSLGSQNQPQH

d_gene: NA
v_gene: TRBV28
j_gene: TRBJ1-4
CDR3aa: ASSSVGATNEKLF

d_gene: NA
v_gene: TRBV27
j_gene: TRBJ1-6
CDR3aa: ASKPRPAGLYNSPLH

d_gene: NA
v_gene: TRBV5-6
j_gene: TRBJ2-3
CDR3aa: ASKAGTSTDTQY

d_gene: NA
v_gene: TRBV3-1/TRBV3-2
j_gene: TRBJ1-5
CDR3aa: ASSQDPPRKNSNQPQH

d_gene: NA
v_gene: TRBV28
j_gene: TRBJ1-2
CDR3aa: ASTLGRGGKGYT

d_gene: TRBD2
v_gene: TRBV5-4
j_gene: TRBJ2-7
CDR3aa: ASSALGQRGGYEQY

d_gene: NA
v_gene: TRBV6-5
j_gene: TRBJ1-6
CDR3aa: ASSPGVVYNSPLH

d_gene: NA
v_gene: TRBV3-1/TRBV3-2
j_gene: TRBJ2-1
CDR3aa: ASSQGGAPYNEQF

d_gene: TRBD1
v_gene: TRBV10-3
j_gene: TRBJ2-1
CDR3aa: AISERDSNEQF

d_gene: NA
v_gene: TRBV4-1
j_gene: TRBJ1-2
CDR3aa: ASSQETGYGYT

d_gene: NA
v_gene: TRBV28
j_gene: TRBJ1-2
CDR3aa: ASSLIRSQGYT

d_gene: NA
v_gene: TRBV18
j_gene: TRBJ1-2
CDR3aa: ASSPNRAYGYT